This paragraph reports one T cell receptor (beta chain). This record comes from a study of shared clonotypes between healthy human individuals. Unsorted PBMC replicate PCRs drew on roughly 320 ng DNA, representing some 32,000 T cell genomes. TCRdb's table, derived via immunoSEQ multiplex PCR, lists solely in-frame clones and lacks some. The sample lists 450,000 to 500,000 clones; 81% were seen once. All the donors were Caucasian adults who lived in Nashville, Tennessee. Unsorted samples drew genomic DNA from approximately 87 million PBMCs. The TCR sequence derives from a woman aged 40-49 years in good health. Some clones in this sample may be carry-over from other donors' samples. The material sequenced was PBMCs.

This chain's CDR3 is CASSLGSSGSHEQYF. DNA of the CDR3: TGTGCCAGCAGCTTAGGAAGTAGCGGGAGCCACGAGCAGTACTTC. The chain has TRBV7-9 and TRBJ2-7; 9 bases agree with TRBD2. J gave up 5 bases and V 1 base, and 6 bases lay outside the gene matches. Germline CDR1 is SEHNR and CDR2 is FQNEAQ (reference sequence). This CDR3 is 15 amino acids long.